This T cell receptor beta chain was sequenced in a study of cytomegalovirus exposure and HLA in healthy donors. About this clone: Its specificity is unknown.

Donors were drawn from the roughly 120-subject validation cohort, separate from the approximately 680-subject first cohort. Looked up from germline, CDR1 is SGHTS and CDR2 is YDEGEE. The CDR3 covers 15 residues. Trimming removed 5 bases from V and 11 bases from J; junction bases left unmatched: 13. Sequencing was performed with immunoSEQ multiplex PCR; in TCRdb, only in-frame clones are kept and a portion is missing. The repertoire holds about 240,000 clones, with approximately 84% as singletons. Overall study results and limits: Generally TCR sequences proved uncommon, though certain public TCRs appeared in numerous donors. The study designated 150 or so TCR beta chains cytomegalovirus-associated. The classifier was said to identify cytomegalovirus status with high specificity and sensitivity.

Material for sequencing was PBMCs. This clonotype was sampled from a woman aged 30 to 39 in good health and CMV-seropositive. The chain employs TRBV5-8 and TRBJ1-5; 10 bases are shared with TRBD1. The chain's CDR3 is CASSTGTGAVGSQHF. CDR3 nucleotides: TGTGCCAGCAGTACCGGGACAGGGGCCGTCGGGTCCCAGCATTTT.